This T cell receptor (beta chain) was sequenced during a study of T cells after yellow fever vaccination. Many counts were recorded for this clonotype. Its cognate antigen is unknown. Study findings and constraints: After the booster, approximately 95% of CD4 and about nine tenths of CD8 primary-response clones were re-detected.

TCRdb itself ran the 5' RACE reads through MiXCR, one entry per CDR3 protein. This table has about 240,000 distinct CDR3 sequences, 6.9% appearing once. Germline CDR1 SGHTS, CDR2 YDEGEE. The CDR3 is made up of 13 amino acids. V lost 4 bases, J lost 4 bases, and 11 bases lay in between. The chain is built from TRBV5-8 and TRBJ1-1; tentative D call: TRBD1 (5 bases). Sample: CD4+ T cells sorted from PBMCs, taken 15 days after the yellow fever booster vaccination. This TCR derives from a man aged 25 to 45 who received the YFV17D yellow fever vaccine. The CDR3 nucleotides are TGTGCCAGCAGCCTAGGTAGGGGCACTGAAGCTTTCTTT. This encodes CASSLGRGTEAFF.